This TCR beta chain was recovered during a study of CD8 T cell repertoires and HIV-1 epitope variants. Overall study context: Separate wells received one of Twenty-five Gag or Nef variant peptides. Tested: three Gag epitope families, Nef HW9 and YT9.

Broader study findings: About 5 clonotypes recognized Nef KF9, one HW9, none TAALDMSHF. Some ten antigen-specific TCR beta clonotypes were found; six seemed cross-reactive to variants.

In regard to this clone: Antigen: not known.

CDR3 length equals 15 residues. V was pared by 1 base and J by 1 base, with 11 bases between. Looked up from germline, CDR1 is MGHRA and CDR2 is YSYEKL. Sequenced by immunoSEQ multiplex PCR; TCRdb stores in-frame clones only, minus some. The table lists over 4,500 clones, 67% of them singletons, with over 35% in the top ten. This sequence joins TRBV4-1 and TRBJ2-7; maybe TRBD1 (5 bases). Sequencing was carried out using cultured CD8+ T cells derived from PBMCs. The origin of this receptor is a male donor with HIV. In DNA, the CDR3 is TGCGCCAGCAGCCAAGTTTTAGGGGTTTCCTACGAGCAGTACTTC. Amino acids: CASSQVLGVSYEQYF.